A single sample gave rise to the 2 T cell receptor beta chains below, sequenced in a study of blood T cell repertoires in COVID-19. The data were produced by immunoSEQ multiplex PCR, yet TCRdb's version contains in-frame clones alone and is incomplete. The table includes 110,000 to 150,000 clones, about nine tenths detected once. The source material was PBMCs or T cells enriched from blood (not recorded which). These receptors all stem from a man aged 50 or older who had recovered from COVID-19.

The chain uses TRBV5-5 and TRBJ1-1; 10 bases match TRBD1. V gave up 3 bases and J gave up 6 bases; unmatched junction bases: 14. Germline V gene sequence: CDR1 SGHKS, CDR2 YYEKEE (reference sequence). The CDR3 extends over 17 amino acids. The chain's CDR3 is CASSYDRGRLILAEAFF. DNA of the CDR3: TGTGCCAGCAGCTATGACAGGGGGCGTTTAATTCTCGCTGAAGCTTTCTTT.

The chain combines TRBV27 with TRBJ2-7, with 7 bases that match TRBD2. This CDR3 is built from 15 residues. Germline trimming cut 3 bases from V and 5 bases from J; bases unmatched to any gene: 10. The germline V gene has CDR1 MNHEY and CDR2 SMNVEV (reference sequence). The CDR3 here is CASSFSLGGSHEQYF. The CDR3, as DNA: TGTGCCAGCAGTTTCTCTCTGGGGGGGAGCCACGAGCAGTACTTC.